This T cell receptor (beta chain) was recovered during a study of T cell repertoires in cytomegalovirus infection. There are 14 residues in the CDR3. Trimming stripped 6 bases from V and 0 bases from J, with 10 bases between. One entry per CDR3 protein results from TCRdb running MiXCR on the reads. The data show around 530,000 distinct CDR3 sequences, less than 30% seen once. The sequencing input was PBMCs. The clonotype was recovered from a human donor in good health (CMV status not recorded). Some clones in this sample may be carry-over from other donors' samples. This chain joins TRBV12-3 or TRBV12-4 and TRBJ2-3; TRBD2 might be the D (6 bases). The CDR3 loop reads CASSVAVSTDTQYF. CDR3 DNA sequence: TGTGCCAGCAGCGTAGCGGTCAGCACAGATACGCAGTATTTT.